A single sample gave rise to the 10 T cell receptor beta chains below, sequenced in a study of blood T cell repertoires in COVID-19. Method: immunoSEQ multiplex PCR; TCRdb's copy keeps in-frame clones and lacks some. The table records 80,000 to 95,000 clones, roughly 90% of them present only once. Sequencing used peripheral blood. Source of these receptors: a man aged 50-60 years with active or convalescent COVID-19.

This clone was seen only a few times. The chain employs TRBV6-1 and TRBJ2-1, with D possibly being TRBD1 (8 bases). The V gene lost 0 bases and the J gene lost 7 bases, with 16 bases spanning the gap. The germline gives CDR1 MNHNS, CDR2 SASEGT. The CDR3 is made up of 16 amino acids. The CDR3 sequence is CASSEAGGTGWNEQFF. CDR3 sequence (DNA): TGTGCCAGCAGTGAAGCGGGGGGGACAGGTTGGAATGAGCAGTTCTTC.

This chain links TRBV6-5 with TRBJ2-1, with 7 bases fitting TRBD1. Germline V gene sequence: CDR1 MNHEY, CDR2 SVGAGI. Trimming cost V 2 bases and J 7 bases; bases outside gene matches: 8. CDR3 length: 15 amino acids. This CDR3 is CASSYNAGGENEQFF. DNA of the CDR3: TGTGCCAGCAGTTACAACGCAGGGGGTGAAAATGAGCAGTTCTTC.

The gene calls are TRBV21-1 and TRBJ2-7; the DNA was not compared with TRBD2, the D call given in the table. TRBV21-1 is shown as a pseudogene. This CDR3 is 15 amino acids long. The CDR3 protein is CASSAPRLAGHEQYF. The CDR3, as DNA: TGTGCCAGCAGCGCTCCCCGACTAGCGGGACACGAGCAGTACTTC.

This clone was found once. The chain couples TRBV10-2 to TRBJ2-1, with TRBD2 identical over 13 bases. The CDR3 extends over 16 amino acids. With V trimmed by 5 bases and J by 8 bases, 9 bases remained unmatched. The germline V gene has CDR1 WSHSY and CDR2 SAAADI. CDR3 sequence (DNA): TGCGCCAGCAGTACGACTAGCGGGAGGATCGTCTATGAGCAGTTCTTC. Amino acid sequence: CASSTTSGRIVYEQFF.

The rearrangement links TRBV28 to TRBJ2-7; D is perhaps TRBD1 (6 bases). Germline-derived CDR1 and CDR2 are MDHEN and SYDVKM. Deletions cut 5 bases from V and 2 bases from J, with 13 bases between. CDR3 length equals 14 residues. CDR3 sequence reads: CASSKLGQPYEQYF. The DNA for the CDR3 is TGTGCCAGCAGTAAACTTGGACAGCCCTACGAGCAGTACTTC.

The chain couples TRBV18 to TRBJ2-3, with D maybe TRBD2 (6 bases). CDR1 KGHSH and CDR2 LQKENI come from the germline V gene. The V and J ends lost 0 bases and 3 bases respectively, with 7 bases between them. This CDR3 has 14 amino acids. Here the CDR3 DNA reads TGTGCCAGCTCACCACCGACTAGGACAGATACGCAGTATTTT. It codes for CASSPPTRTDTQYF. The full variable domain, with the rest looked up from reference TRBV18 and TRBJ2-3, is NAGVMQNPRHLVRRRGQEARLRCSPMKGHSHVYWYRQLPEEGLKFMVYLQKENIIDESGMPKERFSAEFPKEGPSILRIQQVVRGDSAAYFCASSPPTRTDTQYFGPGTRLTVL.

The V call is TRBV2, the J call TRBJ2-5; no definite D call. CDR1 and CDR2 (germline): SNHLY, FYNNEI. V gave up 7 bases and J gave up 5 bases, with 14 bases separating them. This CDR3 comprises 13 residues. The CDR3 loop reads CASIPGSRETQYF. CDR3 DNA sequence: TGTGCCAGCATCCCCGGGTCGAGGGAGACCCAGTACTTC.

V gene TRBV3-1 (or the pseudogene TRBV3-2) combines with J gene TRBJ1-1; no clear D gene. Germline CDR1 LGHDT, CDR2 YNNKEL (reference sequence). The CDR3 sequence is 15 residues long. The ends were cut back, 5 bases at V and 0 bases at J, with 13 bases in the middle. The CDR3 DNA is TGTGCCAGCAGCTCCCGGGGAGTAATGAACACTGAAGCTTTCTTT. Its protein is CASSSRGVMNTEAFF.

CDR3 in DNA: TGTGCCAGCAGTGATGGAGCCCGGGACACTAATGAGCAGTTCTTC. Translating it yields CASSDGARDTNEQFF. This sequence joins TRBV28 and TRBJ2-1; D may be TRBD1 (6 bases). Per the germline V gene, CDR1 is MDHEN and CDR2 is SYDVKM. The CDR3 has 15 amino acids. Trimming cost V 5 bases and J 7 bases, with 18 bases left between them.

This clone showed up just a few times. The chain couples TRBV7-9 to TRBJ2-7, with TRBD1 as a possible D gene (6 bases). This CDR3 has 15 amino acids. V was trimmed by 3 bases and J by 5 bases, leaving 17 bases between them. CDR1 and CDR2 (germline): SEHNR, FQNEAQ (reference sequence). The CDR3 region is CASSLYREVSHEQYF. For the CDR3, the DNA is TGTGCCAGCAGCTTGTACAGGGAAGTCTCGCACGAGCAGTACTTC.